This T cell receptor (beta chain) was sequenced for a study of beta chain features in type 1 diabetes. Findings and caveats of the study: Naive, central memory and Treg TCRB repertoires seemed to resemble each other more closely in patients than they did in healthy donors. Shortening of TCRB CDR3s, moderate but significant, appeared in all four CD4+ subsets of Type 1 diabetes patients.

Sorting produced populations that all topped 98% purity. As regards this clone: Its antigen is not known.

V shed 4 bases and J 3 bases; nucleotides not matched to a gene: 4. The CDR3 has 14 residues. Germline lookup yields CDR1 SGHRS and CDR2 YFSETQ. cDNA synthesis used the whole RNA isolate, giving expressed TCRB sequences. Generated by immunoSEQ multiplex PCR, the TCRdb table keeps only in-frame clones and is missing some. The sample consists of around 140,000 clones, 9% of them appearing once. The TCR comes from a man younger than 40 with type 1 diabetes. The V call is TRBV5-1, the J call TRBJ2-3; 8 nucleotides align to TRBD1. Sequencing was performed on central memory CD4+ T cells from blood. CDR3 sequence reads: CASSPTGVTDTQYF. CDR3 in DNA: TGCGCCAGCAGCCCGACAGGGGTGACAGATACGCAGTATTTT.